Listed below are T cell receptor beta chains from one sample, sequenced in a study of T cells in Graves' hyperthyroidism and ophthalmopathy. TCRdb analysed the multiplex PCR reads with MiXCR anew, one entry per CDR3 protein. The sample yields 500,000 or so distinct CDR3 sequences, about 16% seen once. Sequencing was performed on blood. These receptors all stem from a woman in her twenties or thirties with Graves' ophthalmopathy. The CDR3 runs from the conserved cysteine through the conserved F or W. Fields, in order: V gene, clone size, J gene, D gene, CDR3 DNA, CDR3 protein. D genes are given only for firm matches. Rows give clone size only sometimes, using once, few, many, or a class for an expanded clone.

TRBV28	.	TRBJ2-7	.	TGTGCCAGCAGTTTATCTCCCAGCGGAGTCTACGAGCAGTACTTC	CASSLSPSGVYEQYF
TRBV7-2	.	TRBJ2-2	TRBD2	TGTGCCAGCAGTTTAGGCGGGAGGGCCGCCGGGGAGCTGTTTTTT	CASSLGGRAAGELFF
TRBV28	.	TRBJ2-7	.	TGTGCCAGCGGCTTGGTTTTTGGCGGGGGCTTCTCCTACGAGCAGTACTTC	CASGLVFGGGFSYEQYF
TRBV10-1	.	TRBJ2-2	.	TGCGCCAGCAGGGAGGATCTTACCGGGGAGCTGTTTTTT	CASREDLTGELFF
TRBV2	many	TRBJ1-1	.	TGTGCCAGCAGTGAAAGGGTCGTAGGGGTCCGTATGACTGAAGCTTTCTTT	CASSERVVGVRMTEAFF
TRBV19	many	TRBJ2-1	TRBD2	TGTGCCAGTAGTATAGTAGCGGGAGTGAGCAATGAGCAGTTCTTC	CASSIVAGVSNEQFF
TRBV20-1	.	TRBJ1-5	.	TGCAGTGCCGGTAGCAATCAGCCCCAGCATTTT	CSAGSNQPQHF
TRBV4-3	.	TRBJ2-1	.	TGCGCCAGCAGCCAAGTTTTTCGCTCGGTTAGCGGTTACAATGAGCAGTTCTTC	CASSQVFRSVSGYNEQFF
TRBV7-9	many	TRBJ2-5	TRBD1	TGTGCCAGCAGGGGACAGGCGGTACGGGAGACCCAGTACTTC	CASRGQAVRETQYF
TRBV28	.	TRBJ1-4	.	TGTGCCAGCAAGGGAAATGGGGAAAAACTGTTTTTT	CASKGNGEKLFF
TRBV7-9	many	TRBJ2-1	TRBD1	TGTGCCAGCAGCCTACTTGGGGGACAGGGCTCGGGGAATGAGCAGTTCTTC	CASSLLGGQGSGNEQFF
TRBV5-1	many	TRBJ2-1	TRBD1	TGCGCCAGCAGCTTGCGGCAGGGGGTGAGGAATGAGCAGTTCTTC	CASSLRQGVRNEQFF
TRBV20-1	.	TRBJ1-6	.	TGCAGTGCTAGACTAACAGGGAATTCACCCCTCCACTTT	CSARLTGNSPLHF
TRBV29-1	many	TRBJ1-1	TRBD1	TGCAGCGTTGATGGACAGGGGAACACTGAAGCTTTCTTT	CSVDGQGNTEAFF
TRBV2	many	TRBJ2-6	.	TGTGCCAGCAAGGGCAGCAGCTCTGGGGCCAACGTCCTGACTTTC	CASKGSSSGANVLTF
TRBV20-1	.	TRBJ2-2	TRBD1	TGCAGTGCTAGACCCGGACAGGGGATAAACACCGGGGAGCTGTTTTTT	CSARPGQGINTGELFF